These 29 T cell receptor beta chains were sequenced from one sample in a study of blood T cells in healthy people across ages. Primers used in a second PCR of about 6 to 11 cycles were a sample-barcoded 5' primer and a J-beta primer mix. TCRdb reprocessed the 5' RACE reads via MiXCR and lists one record per CDR3 protein. Altogether about 1.7 million distinct CDR3 sequences are present, approximately 28% being singletons, with the ten largest covering approximately 7.7%. Sequenced material: blood. The receptors originated from a woman in her twenties or thirties in good health.

The genes are TRBV9 and TRBJ1-2, with TRBD1 matching 10 bases. The CDR3 has 14 amino acids. After removal of 4 bases from V and 8 bases from J, the junction contained 8 bases not matched to a gene. Germline loops: CDR1 SGDLS, CDR2 YYNGEE. This chain's CDR3 is CASSPGGTGDGYTF. The CDR3 region has the DNA TGTGCCAGCAGCCCAGGGGGGACAGGGGACGGCTACACCTTC. The complete variable domain, with remaining parts taken from reference TRBV9 and TRBJ1-2, reads DSGVTQTPKHLITATGQRVTLRCSPRSGDLSVYWYQQSLDQGLQFLIQYYNGEERAKGNILERFSAQQFPDLHSELNLSSLELGDSALYFCASSPGGTGDGYTFGSGTRLTVV.

This clonotype appeared a few times. V and J are TRBV12-3 or TRBV12-4 and TRBJ2-3; 9 nucleotides match TRBD2. The CDR3 contains 14 residues. V dropped 6 bases and J dropped 6; count of bases not matched to a gene: 7. The CDR3 loop is CASRGTSLRDTQYF. The CDR3 coding sequence is TGTGCCAGCAGAGGGACTAGCCTTCGGGATACGCAGTATTTT.

The sample holds one count of this clonotype. The rearrangement uses TRBV5-1 and TRBJ2-3, with D perhaps being TRBD1 or TRBD2 (7 bases each). This CDR3 has 15 amino acids. Germline assignment: CDR1 SGHRS and CDR2 YFSETQ. The V end lost 6 bases, the J end lost 4 bases, and 18 bases lay between the germline ends. CDR3 loop: CASTWSGGGSDTQYF. The CDR3 region has the DNA TGCGCCAGCACCTGGTCAGGGGGGGGATCAGATACGCAGTATTTT. The variable domain in full, with the rest retrieved from reference TRBV5-1 and TRBJ2-3, is KAGVTQTPRYLIKTRGQQVTLSCSPISGHRSVSWYQQTPGQGLQFLFEYFSETQRNKGNFPGRFSGRQFSNSRSEMNVSTLELGDSALYLCASTWSGGGSDTQYFGPGTRLTVL.

This clonotype has a handful of counts. The chain links TRBV12-3 or TRBV12-4 to TRBJ1-1; D perhaps matches TRBD1 (5 bases). With 6 bases removed from V and 6 bases from J, the gap between germline ends came to 20 bases. This CDR3 has 15 residues. CDR3 amino acids: CASRRYRSAGAEAFF. The CDR3 nucleotides are TGTGCCAGCAGGCGCTACAGGAGCGCGGGCGCTGAAGCTTTCTTT.

The chain carries TRBV5-1 and TRBJ2-3; 12 nucleotides agree with TRBD2. The CDR3 spans 16 residues. The germline V gene encodes CDR1 SGHRS and CDR2 YFSETQ. Losses at the gene ends were 4 bases for V and 8 bases for J; bases not matched to a gene: 11. DNA of the CDR3: TGCGCCAGCAGCGTATCTAGCGGGGGGGCTTTCGGTACGCAGTATTTT. Translated, it gives CASSVSSGGAFGTQYF. Together with reference TRBV5-1 and TRBJ2-3, the CDR3 gives the full variable domain: KAGVTQTPRYLIKTRGQQVTLSCSPISGHRSVSWYQQTPGQGLQFLFEYFSETQRNKGNFPGRFSGRQFSNSRSEMNVSTLELGDSALYLCASSVSSGGAFGTQYFGPGTRLTVL.

This clonotype was counted a few times. The chain joins TRBV20-1 to TRBJ2-1; 8 bases line up with TRBD2. The CDR3 runs 15 residues. The V and J ends lost 5 bases and 8 bases, in that order; junction bases with no gene match: 14. Germline assignment: CDR1 DFQATT and CDR2 SNEGSKA (reference sequence). The CDR3 sequence: CSAPGGRLASDEQFF. The CDR3 DNA follows: TGCAGTGCTCCCGGGGGGAGACTAGCGTCAGATGAGCAGTTCTTC.

This clonotype turned up a few times. As DNA, the CDR3 is TGTGCCAGCAGCCCACGAGGGGTCGGAGCAGATACGCAGTATTTT. Its protein is CASSPRGVGADTQYF. This chain links TRBV12-3 or TRBV12-4 with TRBJ2-3; either TRBD1 or TRBD2 may fit D (5 bases each). Trimming removed 6 bases from V and 4 bases from J, with 17 bases in between. This CDR3 is 15 amino acids long.

The rearrangement joins TRBV14 to TRBJ2-1; weak D call: TRBD2 (5 bases). CDR3 size: 19 residues. Trimming stripped 0 bases from V and 2 bases from J, with 20 bases between. The V gene's germline CDR1 is SGHDN and CDR2 FVKESK. The CDR3 here is CASSQESGGPRWAYNEQFF. The CDR3 nucleotides are TGTGCCAGCAGCCAAGAGTCAGGCGGGCCTAGGTGGGCCTACAATGAGCAGTTCTTC.

This clonotype was picked up many times. V and J are TRBV7-3 and TRBJ2-6, with D uncertain. The CDR3 covers 15 residues. Trimming pared 6 bases from V and 0 bases from J, leaving 9 bases between. Germline V gene data show CDR1 as SGHTA and CDR2 as FQGTGA. The CDR3 protein is CASSQRVSGANVLTF. CDR3 nucleotide sequence: TGTGCCAGCAGTCAACGGGTCTCTGGGGCCAACGTCCTGACTTTC.

On this clonotype itself: Given a much more abundant clone one base away, this may be a read error. V usage is TRBV14 and J usage is TRBJ1-2; weak D call: TRBD1 (5 bases). Germline V gene lookup returns CDR1 SGHDN and CDR2 FVKESK. This CDR3 contains 15 residues. Trimming removed 1 base from V and 7 bases from J, with 16 bases in between. The CDR3 here is CASSQALGRAAGYTF. The CDR3 DNA reads TGTGCCAGCAGCCAAGCTTTGGGACGTGCCGCTGGCTACACCTTC. The full variable domain, completed using reference TRBV14 and TRBJ1-2, is EAGVTQFPSHSVIEKGQTVTLRCDPISGHDNLYWYRRVMGKEIKFLLHFVKESKQDESGMPNNRFLAERTGGTYSTLKVQPAELEDSGVYFCASSQALGRAAGYTFGSGTRLTVV.

For this clonotype: A much more abundant neighbour one base away suggests this may be a read error. The V call is TRBV7-2, the J call TRBJ2-5; 7 nucleotides match TRBD2. CDR1 and CDR2 (germline): SGHTA, FQGNSA. This CDR3 contains 14 residues. J was trimmed by 1 base and V by 6 bases; bases with no gene match: 5. The chain's CDR3 is CASRPGRPQETQYF. The DNA for the CDR3 is TGTGCCAGCAGACCCGGGAGGCCCCAAGAGACCCAGTACTTC.

This clonotype was detected a few times. The chain combines TRBV7-2 with TRBJ2-3; 11 bases line up with TRBD1. The ends lost 10 bases at V and 3 bases at J; junction bases unmatched: 9. The CDR3 is made up of 15 amino acids. The germline V gene encodes CDR1 SGHTA and CDR2 FQGNSA. The CDR3 here is CATQRGQGATDTQYF. CDR3 DNA sequence: TGTGCCACTCAACGAGGACAGGGGGCAACAGATACGCAGTATTTT.

The chain uses TRBV6-6 and TRBJ2-2, with D maybe TRBD2 (5 bases). The CDR3 has 16 amino acids. Germline lookup yields CDR1 MNHNY and CDR2 SVGAGI (reference sequence). Trimming stripped 0 bases from V and 6 bases from J, with 14 bases between. The CDR3 reads CASSYSMGSGAGELFF. The CDR3 DNA reads as TGTGCCAGCAGTTACTCGATGGGTTCCGGGGCCGGGGAGCTGTTTTTT.

This clonotype was observed a few times. The rearrangement uses TRBV5-1 and TRBJ2-5, with TRBD1 as a possible D gene (6 bases). Germline assignment: CDR1 SGHRS and CDR2 YFSETQ. V lost 4 bases, J lost 5 bases, and 15 bases lay in between. The CDR3 covers 14 residues. As DNA, the CDR3 is TGCGCCAGCAGCGGAGAAACAGGGATGGAGACCCAGTACTTC. It codes for CASSGETGMETQYF.

With respect to this clonotype: One base away lies a much larger clone, so this may be a sequencing read error. This chain connects TRBV20-1 to TRBJ2-4, with D hard to call. The J call may be wrong; the DNA end is better matched by TRBJ2-7. The CDR3 loop spans 10 amino acids. The germline V gene encodes CDR1 DFQATT and CDR2 SNEGSKA (reference sequence). CDR3 amino acids: CSATNYEQYF. The DNA for the CDR3 is TGCAGTGCCACGAACTACGAGCAGTACTTC.

This chain joins TRBV12-3 or TRBV12-4 and TRBJ2-3; 9 bases are a match to TRBD2. The CDR3 runs to 18 residues. With 6 bases clipped from V and 1 base from J, the junction kept 14 bases outside the gene matches. The CDR3 spells CASSLISGGPFGTDTQYF. Written as DNA, the CDR3 is TGTGCCAGCAGCCTAATTAGCGGGGGACCCTTCGGCACAGATACGCAGTATTTT.

Comments on this clonotype: A clone one base away is much larger, so this may be a read error. The genes are TRBV7-2 and TRBJ2-5; the match to TRBD1 covers 8 bases. The CDR3 has 15 amino acids. The germline gives CDR1 SGHTA, CDR2 FQGNSA. As DNA, the CDR3 is TGTGTCAGCAGCTTAGAGGCCAGGGGGCTTGGTGAGCAGTACTTC. It encodes CVSSLEARGLGEQYF.

This clonotype was detected only a few times. CDR3: CASSSGRNYNEQFF. In nucleotides, the CDR3 is TGTGCCAGCAGCTCCGGGAGGAACTACAATGAGCAGTTCTTC. The genes are TRBV9 and TRBJ2-1; TRBD2 agrees at 7 bases. The CDR3 spans 14 residues. The germline V gene has CDR1 SGDLS and CDR2 YYNGEE. Trimming removed 4 bases from V and 3 bases from J; junction bases left unmatched: 4. Supplemented by reference TRBV9 and TRBJ2-1, the full variable domain reads DSGVTQTPKHLITATGQRVTLRCSPRSGDLSVYWYQQSLDQGLQFLIQYYNGEERAKGNILERFSAQQFPDLHSELNLSSLELGDSALYFCASSSGRNYNEQFFGPGTRLTVL.

The V call is TRBV6-2 or TRBV6-3, the J call TRBJ1-5, with D perhaps matching TRBD1 (5 bases). Germline CDR1 is MNHEY and CDR2 is SVGEGT. The V gene lost 8 bases and the J gene lost 0 bases, with 14 bases spanning the gap. This CDR3 has 15 residues. The CDR3 region has the DNA TGTGCCAGCCGAAGCAGGGCATATAGCAATCAGCCCCAGCATTTT. The encoded protein is CASRSRAYSNQPQHF.

The chain couples TRBV29-1 to TRBJ2-5; 11 bases are a match to TRBD1. The CDR3 extends over 15 amino acids. V shed 6 bases, J shed 4 bases, and the junction held 10 bases outside the gene matches. The germline V gene encodes CDR1 SQVTM and CDR2 ANQGSEA. CDR3 protein: CSVHRDRGSLETQYF. CDR3 sequence (DNA): TGCAGCGTCCACCGGGACAGGGGGTCTCTAGAGACCCAGTACTTC.

This clonotype was recorded once. At one end, the junction sequence differs from germline, possibly due to a read error. The chain has TRBV5-1 and TRBJ2-5, with D tentatively TRBD1 (6 bases). The CDR3 sequence is 13 residues long. Germline lookup yields CDR1 SGHRS and CDR2 YFSETQ. The CDR3 is CANSSDQGETQYF. The CDR3 region has the DNA TGCGCCAACAGCTCCGATCAGGGGGAGACCCAGTACTTC.

This clonotype has just a few counts. The V and J genes are TRBV9 and TRBJ2-5; 7 bases align to TRBD2. The length of the CDR3 is 14 residues. Germline V gives CDR1 SGDLS, CDR2 YYNGEE. The ends lost 4 bases at V and 4 bases at J; junction bases unmatched: 7. DNA of the CDR3: TGTGCCAGCAGCCCACGGGGGGATGGAGAGACCCAGTACTTC. It codes for CASSPRGDGETQYF.

Comment on this clonotype: A much bigger clone sits one base away, suggesting this may be a read error. V is TRBV5-1 and J is TRBJ2-7; 10 nucleotides align to TRBD1. The CDR3 is made up of 16 amino acids. Germline assignment: CDR1 SGHRS and CDR2 YFSETQ. V lost 0 bases and J lost 7; bases outside the gene matches: 10. The CDR3 reads CASSLAAGQGVVEQYF. The CDR3 DNA follows: TGCGCCAGCAGCTTGGCCGCAGGACAGGGGGTGGTTGAGCAGTACTTC.

This clonotype turned up a few times. The chain couples TRBV7-2 to TRBJ2-1; 10 positions agree with TRBD2. From germline, CDR1 is SGHTA and CDR2 FQGNSA. This CDR3 contains 18 residues. Losses at the gene ends were 5 bases for V and 7 bases for J; bases not matched to a gene: 17. In DNA form, the CDR3 reads TGTGCCAGCAGCCTAGGCATAGGGGGTAGCGGGAGGCAGAATGAGCAGTTCTTC. It translates to CASSLGIGGSGRQNEQFF.

This clonotype has just a few counts. A read error may explain this, as a much larger clone is one base away. V is TRBV2 and J is TRBJ2-7, with 8 bases identical to TRBD1. Trimming took 6 bases from V and 1 from J; bases not matched to a gene: 2. This CDR3 is built from 13 residues. Germline lookup yields CDR1 SNHLY and CDR2 FYNNEI. CDR3 bases: TGTGCCAGCAGAAGGGACAGGTCCTACGAGCAGTACTTC. The encoded protein is CASRRDRSYEQYF.

The chain joins TRBV28 to TRBJ2-1; 8 bases match TRBD2. This CDR3 is 15 amino acids long. Germline CDR1 and CDR2: MDHEN and SYDVKM. J gave up 9 bases and V 6 bases, and 13 bases lay outside the gene matches. This chain's CDR3 is CASRTLTGGPGEQFF. The CDR3 DNA follows: TGTGCCAGCAGGACCCTTACGGGGGGGCCTGGTGAGCAGTTCTTC.

The V and J genes are TRBV24-1 and TRBJ2-1; 11 bases match TRBD2. Unmatched junction bases numbered 7, after V lost 10 bases and J lost 0 bases. CDR3 length equals 16 residues. Germline CDR1 and CDR2: KGHDR and SFDVKD. The CDR3 bases are TGTGCCACGAGACTAGCGGGGTCCAGCTCCTACAATGAGCAGTTCTTC. This translates into CATRLAGSSSYNEQFF.

The chain joins TRBV6-2 or TRBV6-3 to TRBJ2-1; maybe TRBD1 (5 bases). Germline lookup yields CDR1 MNHEY and CDR2 SVGEGT. The CDR3 length is 14 residues. Trimming removed 8 bases at V and 13 bases at J, with 24 bases between. DNA of the CDR3: TGTGCCAGCGCATCCCCGGGCAGGGCCGCTCCCCAGTTCTTC. Amino acid sequence: CASASPGRAAPQFF.

This clonotype was seen a single time. A junction end diverges from the germline sequence, so it may reflect a read error. V and J are TRBV20-1 and TRBJ2-6, with D perhaps given as TRBD1 or TRBD2 (5 bases each). This CDR3 is built from 20 residues. The germline V gene encodes CDR1 DFQATT and CDR2 SNEGSKA (reference sequence). In DNA form, the CDR3 reads TGCAGTGCTTTTGGTCTTGCAGATCTGGACTCCGTCTCTGGGGCCAACGTCCGGACTTTT. This gives the protein CSAFGLADLDSVSGANVRTF.